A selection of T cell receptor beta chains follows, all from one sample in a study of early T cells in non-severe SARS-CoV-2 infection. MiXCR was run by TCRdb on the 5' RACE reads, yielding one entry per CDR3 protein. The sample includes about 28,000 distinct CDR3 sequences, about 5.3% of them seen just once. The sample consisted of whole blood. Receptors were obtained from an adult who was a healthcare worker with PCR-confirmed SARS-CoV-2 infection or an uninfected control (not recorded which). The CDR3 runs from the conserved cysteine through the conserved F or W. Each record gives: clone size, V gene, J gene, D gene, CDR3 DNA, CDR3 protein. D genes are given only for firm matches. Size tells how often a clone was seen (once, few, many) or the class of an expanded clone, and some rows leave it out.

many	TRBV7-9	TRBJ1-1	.	TGTGCCAGCAGCTTGTATGTGGGACGAATGAACACTGAAGCTTTCTTT	CASSLYVGRMNTEAFF
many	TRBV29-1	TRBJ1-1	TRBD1	TGCAGCGTTGCACGACAGGGGAGGACTGAAGCTTTCTTT	CSVARQGRTEAFF
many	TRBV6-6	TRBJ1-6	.	TGTGCCAGCAGTATCACAGAGAATAATTCACCCCTCCACTTT	CASSITENNSPLHF
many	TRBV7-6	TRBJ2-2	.	TGTGCCAGCAGCTTAGTCGGGGAGCTGTTTTTT	CASSLVGELFF
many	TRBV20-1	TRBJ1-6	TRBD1	TGCAGTGCTTATATGGACAGGGGTTATAATTCACCCCTCCACTTT	CSAYMDRGYNSPLHF
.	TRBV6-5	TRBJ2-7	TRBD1	TGTGCCAGCAGTTCCGGGACAGGGACTTACGAGCAGTACTTC	CASSSGTGTYEQYF
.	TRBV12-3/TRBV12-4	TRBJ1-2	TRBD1	TGTGCCAGCAGAAGGACAGGGGCCCATGGCTACACCTTC	CASRRTGAHGYTF
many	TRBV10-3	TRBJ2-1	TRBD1	TGTGCCATCAACAGGGGCCGGGATGAGCAGTTCTTC	CAINRGRDEQFF
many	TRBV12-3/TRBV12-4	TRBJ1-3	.	TGTGCCAGCACGCCAGGCCTCTCTGGAAACACCATATATTTT	CASTPGLSGNTIYF
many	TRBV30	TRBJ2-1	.	TGTGCCTGGAGTGTAACAGACAATGAGCAGTTCTTC	CAWSVTDNEQFF
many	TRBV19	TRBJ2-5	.	TGTGCCAGTACCCCTGGGGGGGCGAGCCAAGAGACCCAGTACTTC	CASTPGGASQETQYF
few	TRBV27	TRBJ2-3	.	TGTGCCAGCAGTCTGGGACCTGTCCCAGATACGCAGTATTTT	CASSLGPVPDTQYF
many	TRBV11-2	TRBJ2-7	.	TGTGCCAGCAGCTTAGGGGCCGACAGGCGGGGGGAGCAGTACTTC	CASSLGADRRGEQYF
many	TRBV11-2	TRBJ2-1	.	TGTGCCAGCAGCCAGAGACAGGCGACCTACAATGAGCAGTTCTTC	CASSQRQATYNEQFF
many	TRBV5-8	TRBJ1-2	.	TGTGCCAGCAGCCGCAGTAACTATGGCTACACCTTC	CASSRSNYGYTF
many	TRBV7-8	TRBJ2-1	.	TGTGCCAGCAGCTTAGAAGGGGGGGCTACCTCCTACAATGAGCAGTTCTTC	CASSLEGGATSYNEQFF
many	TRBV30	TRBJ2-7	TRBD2	TGTGCCTGGAGTCGGGGGGACGGCGAGCAGTACTTC	CAWSRGDGEQYF
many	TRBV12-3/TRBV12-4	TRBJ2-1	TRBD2	TGTGCCAGCAGTTTTCTGCGGGGGGGCCTAGGGAATGAGCAGTTCTTC	CASSFLRGGLGNEQFF
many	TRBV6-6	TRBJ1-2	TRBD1	TGTGCCAGCAGTTCTCTTGAGGGGGCCCGTTGGTATGGCTACACCTTC	CASSSLEGARWYGYTF
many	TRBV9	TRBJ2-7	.	TGTGCCAGCAGCGCCGGGACCCTCGAGAGACAGCAGTACTTC	CASSAGTLERQQYF
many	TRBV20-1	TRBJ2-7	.	TGCAGTGCTAGAGGGTCGGGACTTAACTACGAGCAGTACTTC	CSARGSGLNYEQYF
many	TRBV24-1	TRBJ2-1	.	TGTGCCACCAGTGATGTAGATGAGCAGTTCTTC	CATSDVDEQFF
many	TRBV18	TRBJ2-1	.	TGTGCCAGCTCCCCGGACAGCTCCTACAATGAGCAGTTCTTC	CASSPDSSYNEQFF
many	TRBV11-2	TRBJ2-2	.	TGTGCCAGCAGCTTGGAAGCGTCCAACACCGGGGAGCTGTTTTTT	CASSLEASNTGELFF
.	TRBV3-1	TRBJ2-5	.	TGTGCCAGCAGCCAAAGGCGGCACCTCCAAGAGACCCAGTACTTC	CASSQRRHLQETQYF
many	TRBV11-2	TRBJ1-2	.	TGTGCCAGCAGCTTAGATCTCGGCTCGAGATACACCTTC	CASSLDLGSRYTF
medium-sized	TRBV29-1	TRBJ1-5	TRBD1	TGCAGCGTGGGACAGGGAGACAATCAGCCCCAGCATTTT	CSVGQGDNQPQHF
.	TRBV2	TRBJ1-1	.	TGTGCCCGGGAGGGGTTGAGTACTGAAGCTTTCTTT	CAREGLSTEAFF
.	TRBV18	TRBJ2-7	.	TGTGCCAGCTCAGACGCTACTCCCTGGAGGGTCGAGCAGTACTTC	CASSDATPWRVEQYF
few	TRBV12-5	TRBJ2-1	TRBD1	TGTGCTAGTGGTCTCGACAGGGGAGGAAACAATGAGCAGTTCTTC	CASGLDRGGNNEQFF
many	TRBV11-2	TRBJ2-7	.	TGTGCCAGCAGCCGACCGGGTGAACACGAGCAGTACTTC	CASSRPGEHEQYF
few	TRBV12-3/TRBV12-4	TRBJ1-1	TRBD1	TGTGCCAGCAGTTTACAGGGGGCTGAAAACACTGAAGCTTTCTTT	CASSLQGAENTEAFF
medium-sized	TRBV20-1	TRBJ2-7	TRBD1	TGCAGTGCTCACACAGGGGTAGACGAGCAGTACTTC	CSAHTGVDEQYF
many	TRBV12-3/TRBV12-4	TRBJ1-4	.	TGTGCCAGCAGTTTAGCCAGTAATGAAAAACTGTTTTTT	CASSLASNEKLFF
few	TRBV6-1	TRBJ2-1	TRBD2	TGTGCCAGCAGCCGACTAGCGGGAGGGTTAAATGAGCAGTTCTTC	CASSRLAGGLNEQFF
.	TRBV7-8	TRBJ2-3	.	TGTGCCAGCAGCTCCCCCGGGGATACGCAGTATTTT	CASSSPGDTQYF
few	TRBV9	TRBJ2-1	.	TGTGCCAGCAGCGTAGAGGGAGGCTCCTACAATGAGCAGTTCTTC	CASSVEGGSYNEQFF
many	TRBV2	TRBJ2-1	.	TGTGCCAGCAGCCAAGGGGCGCTTAGCTCCTACAATGAGCAGTTCTTC	CASSQGALSSYNEQFF
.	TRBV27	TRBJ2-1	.	TGTGCCAGCAGTTTGGTAGGGCCCCTCGGCAATGAGCAGTTCTTC	CASSLVGPLGNEQFF
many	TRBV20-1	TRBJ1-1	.	TGCAGTGTGAGGTCGGGGACGGCGCGCGTCGGCACTGAAGCTTTCTTT	CSVRSGTARVGTEAFF
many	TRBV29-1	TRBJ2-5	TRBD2	TGCAGCGTTGTAGGAGCGGGAGGGGGCGAGACCCAGTACTTC	CSVVGAGGGETQYF
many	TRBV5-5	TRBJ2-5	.	TGTGCCAGCACGGAGACCAGACAAGAGACCCAGTACTTC	CASTETRQETQYF